The entry that follows covers one TCR beta chain sequence. Its antigen is as yet unknown. Sequencing targeted TCR beta in T cells from blood (CD8+ and CD4+). TEMRA cells underwent FACS enrichment and CD8+ and CD4+ T cells underwent negative isolation. This sample is part of a study of CD8 T cells in Susac syndrome. Study conclusions and caveats: The study conceded that relatively few individuals underwent its TCR sequencing and HLA analysis.

This CDR3 has 15 amino acids. V was cut by 4 bases and J by 4 bases, with 16 bases left in between. Germline V gives CDR1 ENHRY, CDR2 SYGVKD. A quantity of about 0.45 to 1 ug RNA underwent reverse transcription using random hexamers. By means of immunoSEQ multiplex PCR, TCR beta CDR3 spanning 54 Vbeta and 13 Jbeta underwent amplification. MiXCR was run by TCRdb on the immunoSEQ multiplex PCR reads, yielding one entry per CDR3 protein. The sample lists about 140,000 distinct CDR3 sequences; approximately 95% were seen once. Sequencing was done on a sample of CD4+ T cells from PBMCs. The gene calls are TRBV10-3 and TRBJ1-2; D uncertain. This TCR came from a human donor with Susac syndrome. The CDR3 bases are TGTGCCATCAGTGGTCCGTCGTCCTCCCTCTATGGCTACACCTTC. It yields the protein CAISGPSSSLYGYTF.